The sequence of this T cell receptor (beta chain) was determined in a study of cytotoxic CD8 clonotypes in ibrutinib-treated CLL. This table comes from immunoSEQ multiplex PCR, and its TCRdb copy is limited to in-frame clones, with some not included. Altogether approximately 150,000 clones are present, 70% to 80% being singletons, with the ten largest covering approximately 28%. A single count supports this clone. Mismatch with germline at one junction end may stem from a read error. This sample comprised PBMCs, obtained after 12 months of ibrutinib treatment. The TCR sequence derives from a human donor with chronic lymphocytic leukemia.

The CDR3 spells CASSLKIGSYNF. The CDR3 DNA reads as TGTGCCAGCAGCTTAAAGATCGGGTCCTACAACTTC. V gene TRBV7-2 combines with J gene TRBJ2-7, with D unresolved. Looked up from germline, CDR1 is SGHTA and CDR2 is FQGNSA. CDR3 size: 12 residues.